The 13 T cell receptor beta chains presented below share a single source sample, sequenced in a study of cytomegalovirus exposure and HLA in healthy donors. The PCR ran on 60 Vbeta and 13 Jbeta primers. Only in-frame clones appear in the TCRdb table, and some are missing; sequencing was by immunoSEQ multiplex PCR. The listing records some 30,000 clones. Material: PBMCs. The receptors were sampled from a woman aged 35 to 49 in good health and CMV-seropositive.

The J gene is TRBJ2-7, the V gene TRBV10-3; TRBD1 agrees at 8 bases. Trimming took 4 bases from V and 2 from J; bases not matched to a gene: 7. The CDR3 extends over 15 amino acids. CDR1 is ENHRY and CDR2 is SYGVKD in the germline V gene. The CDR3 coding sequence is TGTGCCATCAGTGCAGGACAGGGCAGCGCCTACGAGCAGTACTTC. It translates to CAISAGQGSAYEQYF.

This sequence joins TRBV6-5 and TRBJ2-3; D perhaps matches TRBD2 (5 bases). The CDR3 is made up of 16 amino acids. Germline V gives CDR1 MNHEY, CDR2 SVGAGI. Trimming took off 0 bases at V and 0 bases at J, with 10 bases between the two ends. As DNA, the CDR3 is TGTGCCAGCAGTTACTCCCCCGGCGGGAGCACAGATACGCAGTATTTT. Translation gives CASSYSPGGSTDTQYF.

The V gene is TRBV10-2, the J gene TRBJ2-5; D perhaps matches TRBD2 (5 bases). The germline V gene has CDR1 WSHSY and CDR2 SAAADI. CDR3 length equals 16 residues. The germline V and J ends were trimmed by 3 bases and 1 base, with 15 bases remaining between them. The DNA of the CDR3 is TGCGCCAGCAGTGACGGGCCAGGCCGGGGCCAAGAGACCCAGTACTTC. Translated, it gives CASSDGPGRGQETQYF.

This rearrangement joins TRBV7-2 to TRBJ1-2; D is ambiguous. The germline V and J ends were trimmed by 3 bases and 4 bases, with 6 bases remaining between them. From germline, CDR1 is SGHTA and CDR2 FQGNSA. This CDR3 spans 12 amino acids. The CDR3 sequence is CASSLRSYGYTF. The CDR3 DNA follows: TGTGCCAGCAGCTTGAGGAGCTATGGCTACACCTTC. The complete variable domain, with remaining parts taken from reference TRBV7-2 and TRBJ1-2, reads GAGVSQSPSNKVTEKGKDVELRCDPISGHTALYWYRQSLGQGLEFLIYFQGNSAPDKSGLPSDRFSAERTGGSVSTLTIQRTQQEDSAVYLCASSLRSYGYTFGSGTRLTVV.

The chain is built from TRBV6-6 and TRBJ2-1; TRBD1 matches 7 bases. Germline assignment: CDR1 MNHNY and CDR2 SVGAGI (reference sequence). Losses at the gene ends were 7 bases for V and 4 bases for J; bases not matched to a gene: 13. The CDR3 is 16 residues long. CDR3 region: CASTSYRGQTYNEQFF. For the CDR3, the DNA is TGTGCCAGCACATCTTATAGGGGACAGACGTACAATGAGCAGTTCTTC.

CDR3 in amino acids: CASSLLAGAAYEQYF. CDR3 bases: TGTGCCAGCAGCTTGTTAGCGGGGGCGGCCTACGAGCAGTACTTC. The V call is TRBV5-4, the J call TRBJ2-7, with 9 bases aligning to TRBD2. This CDR3 is 15 amino acids long. Germline CDR1 is SGHNT and CDR2 is YYREEE (reference sequence). J was trimmed by 2 bases and V by 1 base; bases with no gene match: 4.

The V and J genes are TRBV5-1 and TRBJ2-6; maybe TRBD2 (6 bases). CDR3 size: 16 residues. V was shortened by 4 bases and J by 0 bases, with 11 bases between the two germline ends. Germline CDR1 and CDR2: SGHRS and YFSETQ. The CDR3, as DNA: TGCGCCAGCAGCCTGGGACTGAGCTCTGGGGCCAACGTCCTGACTTTC. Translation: CASSLGLSSGANVLTF. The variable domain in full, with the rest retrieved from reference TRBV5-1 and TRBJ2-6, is KAGVTQTPRYLIKTRGQQVTLSCSPISGHRSVSWYQQTPGQGLQFLFEYFSETQRNKGNFPGRFSGRQFSNSRSEMNVSTLELGDSALYLCASSLGLSSGANVLTFGAGSRLTVL.

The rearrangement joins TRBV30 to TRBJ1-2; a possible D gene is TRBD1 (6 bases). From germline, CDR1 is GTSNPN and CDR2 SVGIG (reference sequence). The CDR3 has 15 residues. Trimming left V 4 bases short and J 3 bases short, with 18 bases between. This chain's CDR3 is CAWKPRRAGDYGYTF. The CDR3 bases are TGTGCCTGGAAACCCCGGCGGGCAGGGGACTATGGCTACACCTTC.

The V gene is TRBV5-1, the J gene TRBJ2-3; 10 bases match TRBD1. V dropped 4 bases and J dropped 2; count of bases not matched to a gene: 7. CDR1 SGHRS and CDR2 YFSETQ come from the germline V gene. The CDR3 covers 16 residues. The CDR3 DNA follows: TGCGCCAGCAGCCCCACCGGGACAGGGGTCACAGATACGCAGTATTTT. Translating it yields CASSPTGTGVTDTQYF.

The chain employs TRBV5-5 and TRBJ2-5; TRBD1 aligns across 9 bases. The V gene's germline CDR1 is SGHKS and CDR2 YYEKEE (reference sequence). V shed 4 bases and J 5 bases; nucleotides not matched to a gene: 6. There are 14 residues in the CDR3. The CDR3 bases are TGTGCCAGCAGCCGGACAGGGGAGGGGGAGACCCAGTACTTC. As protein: CASSRTGEGETQYF.

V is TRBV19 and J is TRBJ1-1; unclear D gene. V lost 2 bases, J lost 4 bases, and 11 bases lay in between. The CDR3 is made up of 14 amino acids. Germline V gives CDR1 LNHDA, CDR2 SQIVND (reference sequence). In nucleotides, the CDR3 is TGTGCCAGTAGTATAAGAGGAGTTAGCACTGAAGCTTTCTTT. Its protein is CASSIRGVSTEAFF.

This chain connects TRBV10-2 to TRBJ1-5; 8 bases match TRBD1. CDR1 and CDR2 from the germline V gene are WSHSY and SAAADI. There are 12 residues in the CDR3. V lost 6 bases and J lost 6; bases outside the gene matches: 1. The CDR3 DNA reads TGCGCCAGCAGGGACAGGGCTCAGCCCCAGCATTTT. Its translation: CASRDRAQPQHF.

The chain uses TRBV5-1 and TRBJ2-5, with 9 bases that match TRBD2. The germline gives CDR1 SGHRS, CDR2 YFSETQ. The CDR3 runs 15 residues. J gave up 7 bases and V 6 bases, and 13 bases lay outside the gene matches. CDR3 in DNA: TGCGCCAGCACTCCGGGAGCGGGAGGTCGGGGGACCCAGTACTTC. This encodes CASTPGAGGRGTQYF.